This T cell receptor beta chain emerged from a study of blood T cell repertoires in COVID-19. Study details: COVID-19 samples collected from the United States, Italy and Spain covered acute and convalescent phases.

Assay: immunoSEQ multiplex PCR; the TCRdb copy retains only in-frame clones and omits some. The sample gives approximately 97,000 clones, around 92% of which show up once; about 4% is in the top ten. V lost 7 bases and J lost 7, with 16 bases in between. The germline V gene has CDR1 MNHEY and CDR2 SMNVEV (reference sequence). CDR3 length: 13 residues. The chain employs TRBV27 and TRBJ1-2; D possibly corresponds to TRBD1 (5 bases). The TCR comes from a man between 18 and 29 years old with acute or convalescent COVID-19. Sequenced material: peripheral blood. CDR3 in amino acids: CASKAGRQTGYTF. CDR3 DNA sequence: TGTGCCAGCAAGGCAGGGAGGCAGACTGGCTACACCTTC.